These 2 T cell receptor beta chains originate from one sample sequenced in a study of cytomegalovirus exposure and HLA in healthy donors (dated by TCRdb to the late 2010s). Library preparation was by the immunoSEQ multiplex PCR assay. For the multiplex PCR, a mixture combining 60 forward primers for TCR Vbeta segments and 13 reverse primers for TCR Jbeta segments was used. Imported from immuneACCESS, the table was reduced by TCRdb to in-frame sequences with V and J called. These copies leave out some clones; in studies compared against another copy, an unresolved V gene accounts for under half, and the cause of the remainder is not known. This sample has about 140,000 clones in its table, and about 76% of those were observed once. Jointly, the top ten make up more than 3% of the sample. Sequenced: PBMCs. These receptors were taken from a man between 18 and 35 years old in good health and CMV-seronegative.

The chain uses TRBV11-2 and TRBJ2-7, with 7 bases fitting TRBD1. The length of the CDR3 is 15 residues. The V gene end was trimmed by 4 bases and the J gene end by 12 bases; junction bases not matched to a gene: 18. CDR1 and CDR2 (germline): SGHAT, FQNNGV. The CDR3 DNA reads as TGTGCCAGCAGCTCCTACGCCGGGACAGCAGGTGATCGGTACTTC. This gives the protein CASSSYAGTAGDRYF.

The chain employs TRBV5-1 and TRBJ1-4, with 8 positions matching TRBD1. Looked up from germline, CDR1 is SGHRS and CDR2 is YFSETQ. V shed 7 bases and J 0 bases; nucleotides not matched to a gene: 8. The CDR3 has 16 residues. The CDR3 DNA sequence: TGCGCCAGCCGACAGGGGAAGGGTACAACTAATGAAAAACTGTTTTTT. Protein product: CASRQGKGTTNEKLFF.